This is a list of T cell receptor beta chains from one sample in a study of shared clonotypes between healthy human individuals. Data came from immunoSEQ multiplex PCR; TCRdb stores just in-frame clones and leaves some out. The sample includes more than 400,000 clones, roughly 95% of them seen just once. The sample taken for sequencing was naive CD4+ T cells sorted from blood. These receptors were taken from a woman in her 30s in good health. CDR3s include the opening cysteine and the closing phenylalanine or tryptophan. Fields, in order: clone size, V gene, D gene, CDR3 protein. D genes are given only for firm matches. Rows give clone size only sometimes, using once, few, many, or a class for an expanded clone.

clone_size: NA; v_call: TRBV2; d_call: NA; cdr3_aa: CASRQETQYF
clone_size: NA; v_call: TRBV28; d_call: NA; cdr3_aa: CASTLWGDSNTEAFF
clone_size: NA; v_call: TRBV5-1; d_call: NA; cdr3_aa: CASSSNSRQGF
clone_size: NA; v_call: TRBV11-3; d_call: TRBD1; cdr3_aa: CASSLRQGISNEQFF
clone_size: NA; v_call: TRBV29-1; d_call: NA; cdr3_aa: CSVGRVVGSYEQYF
clone_size: NA; v_call: TRBV11-3; d_call: NA; cdr3_aa: CASSRKRYTEAFF
clone_size: NA; v_call: TRBV9; d_call: TRBD2; cdr3_aa: CASSVAQAGGAGELFF
clone_size: NA; v_call: TRBV6-6; d_call: TRBD2; cdr3_aa: CASSYSGNNHEQYF
clone_size: NA; v_call: TRBV2; d_call: NA; cdr3_aa: CASTVTQKETQYF
clone_size: NA; v_call: TRBV28; d_call: NA; cdr3_aa: CASTDSSVAQHF
clone_size: NA; v_call: TRBV2; d_call: NA; cdr3_aa: CASSEAGTQYF
clone_size: once; v_call: TRBV18; d_call: NA; cdr3_aa: CASSLRRAVDTQYF
clone_size: NA; v_call: TRBV28; d_call: TRBD2; cdr3_aa: CASNRLAGAGDTQYF
clone_size: NA; v_call: TRBV28; d_call: NA; cdr3_aa: CASRKARVGDYGYTF
clone_size: NA; v_call: TRBV5-6; d_call: NA; cdr3_aa: CASSLRGPGNTIYF
clone_size: NA; v_call: TRBV19; d_call: TRBD1; cdr3_aa: CASSILPGTGYPSSGANVLTF
clone_size: NA; v_call: TRBV5-6; d_call: NA; cdr3_aa: CASSLGPRNTGELFF
clone_size: NA; v_call: TRBV7-9; d_call: TRBD1; cdr3_aa: CASSGRDSNYGYTF
clone_size: NA; v_call: TRBV28; d_call: NA; cdr3_aa: CASIIRGRGYTF
clone_size: NA; v_call: TRBV6-6; d_call: NA; cdr3_aa: CASSYIGAKVGEQYF
clone_size: NA; v_call: TRBV27; d_call: TRBD2; cdr3_aa: CASRFSGRNYEQYF
clone_size: NA; v_call: TRBV18; d_call: NA; cdr3_aa: CASSPPSGRYQETQYF
clone_size: once; v_call: TRBV5-1; d_call: NA; cdr3_aa: CASSASSGANVLTF
clone_size: NA; v_call: TRBV9; d_call: TRBD2; cdr3_aa: CASSPEGTSGSSSSYNEQFF
clone_size: NA; v_call: TRBV5-1; d_call: TRBD1; cdr3_aa: CASRPTGGMNTEAFF
clone_size: NA; v_call: TRBV5-6; d_call: NA; cdr3_aa: CASSLYSGPQHF
clone_size: NA; v_call: TRBV10-3; d_call: NA; cdr3_aa: CAISKTSQVNYEQYF
clone_size: NA; v_call: TRBV18; d_call: NA; cdr3_aa: CASSSGASYEQYF
clone_size: few; v_call: TRBV2; d_call: NA; cdr3_aa: CASSLAYEQYF
clone_size: NA; v_call: TRBV30; d_call: NA; cdr3_aa: CAWSQVTLRWELFF
clone_size: NA; v_call: TRBV5-6; d_call: NA; cdr3_aa: CASSLGLAQTKEYF
clone_size: NA; v_call: TRBV10-3; d_call: TRBD1; cdr3_aa: CAISTGPGQPVYNEQFF
clone_size: NA; v_call: TRBV11-3; d_call: NA; cdr3_aa: CASSSDQGRTEAFF
clone_size: NA; v_call: TRBV7-9; d_call: TRBD2; cdr3_aa: CASSVHRGTSVFNEQFF
clone_size: NA; v_call: TRBV19; d_call: TRBD2; cdr3_aa: CASSFVAGPNFEQFF
clone_size: NA; v_call: TRBV27; d_call: NA; cdr3_aa: CASSSYTLGNEKLFF
clone_size: NA; v_call: TRBV6-5; d_call: TRBD1; cdr3_aa: CASGPRDRASGYTF
clone_size: NA; v_call: TRBV9; d_call: NA; cdr3_aa: CASSPPPGARGETQYF
clone_size: NA; v_call: TRBV15; d_call: TRBD2; cdr3_aa: CATSRTSGSYEQYF
clone_size: NA; v_call: TRBV19; d_call: TRBD2; cdr3_aa: CASSIGWERGEQYF
clone_size: NA; v_call: TRBV28; d_call: NA; cdr3_aa: CASSLWTVGRETQYF
clone_size: NA; v_call: TRBV18; d_call: NA; cdr3_aa: CASSPRTPMASSGNTIYF
clone_size: NA; v_call: TRBV7-6; d_call: TRBD2; cdr3_aa: CASSQLLAGGTYEQYF
clone_size: NA; v_call: TRBV11-2; d_call: TRBD2; cdr3_aa: CASSLTGTSGNNEQFF
clone_size: NA; v_call: TRBV28; d_call: NA; cdr3_aa: CASSGTVYEQYF
clone_size: NA; v_call: TRBV27; d_call: NA; cdr3_aa: CASSFTPPPGQPRRYEQYF
clone_size: NA; v_call: TRBV6-1; d_call: NA; cdr3_aa: CASSESPGDGYTF
clone_size: NA; v_call: TRBV2; d_call: NA; cdr3_aa: CASRAGARGTEAFF
clone_size: NA; v_call: TRBV29-1; d_call: NA; cdr3_aa: CSVTGAKTQYF
clone_size: NA; v_call: TRBV7-9; d_call: TRBD1; cdr3_aa: CASSLGTGTGLGANVLTF
clone_size: few; v_call: TRBV6-1; d_call: TRBD1; cdr3_aa: CASSETGGSNQPQHF
clone_size: NA; v_call: TRBV30; d_call: NA; cdr3_aa: CAWQGQSYEQYF
clone_size: NA; v_call: TRBV11-3; d_call: NA; cdr3_aa: CASSFGSYGYTF